Shown below are 21 T cell receptor beta chains from a single sample sequenced in a study of OX40 agonist ivuxolimab in advanced cancers. Repertoires were generated with immunoSEQ multiplex PCR, while TCRdb's copy carries only in-frame clones and drops some. The sample records tens of thousands of clones, approximately 89% being singletons. Specimen: CD4+ or CD8+ T cells sorted from blood, collected in a trial of the OX40 agonist ivuxolimab. These receptors were taken from an adult with an advanced solid tumor such as melanoma, head and neck, liver or kidney cancer.

This clone was detected once. The chain uses TRBV11-3 and TRBJ1-1; D is perhaps TRBD1 (5 bases). The CDR3 extends over 13 amino acids. Trimming cost V 5 bases and J 4 bases, with 11 bases left between them. Germline-derived CDR1 and CDR2 are SGHNT and YENEEA. The DNA for the CDR3 is TGTGCCAGCAGCCCCTGGGGGTCCACTGAAGCTTTCTTT. Translated: CASSPWGSTEAFF.

The V call is TRBV18, the J call TRBJ1-1; D gene uncertain. Germline CDR1 KGHSH, CDR2 LQKENI. V gave up 1 base and J gave up 0 bases, with 6 bases separating them. The CDR3 extends over 14 amino acids. CDR3: CASSPQVMNTEAFF. In nucleotides, the CDR3 is TGTGCCAGCTCACCACAGGTAATGAACACTGAAGCTTTCTTT.

The rearrangement joins TRBV19 to TRBJ2-2; D remains ambiguous. V gave up 3 bases and J gave up 3 bases, with 8 bases separating them. This CDR3 is 14 amino acids long. Germline V lookup: CDR1 LNHDA, CDR2 SQIVND (reference sequence). The CDR3 spells CASSIYRDTGELFF. CDR3 DNA sequence: TGTGCCAGTAGTATTTACAGAGACACCGGGGAGCTGTTTTTT.

The chain uses TRBV9 and TRBJ2-3, with D possibly being TRBD1 (5 bases). There are 15 residues in the CDR3. Germline loops: CDR1 SGDLS, CDR2 YYNGEE. Trimming stripped 0 bases from V and 4 bases from J, with 12 bases between. In DNA form, the CDR3 reads TGTGCCAGCAGCGTAGAACCCAGCAGGGCAGATACGCAGTATTTT. The encoded protein is CASSVEPSRADTQYF.

The V and J genes are TRBV28 and TRBJ2-2; 13 bases match TRBD2. V lost 3 bases and J lost 0; bases outside the gene matches: 7. Per germline, CDR1 MDHEN and CDR2 SYDVKM. The CDR3 runs to 19 residues. The CDR3 DNA reads as TGTGCCAGCAGTTTCCCTAGGACTAGCGGGGGCTCGAACACCGGGGAGCTGTTTTTT. It translates to CASSFPRTSGGSNTGELFF.

V is TRBV19 and J is TRBJ1-1; the D gene is possibly TRBD1 (6 bases). V was trimmed by 5 bases and J by 1 base, leaving 8 bases between them. The CDR3 has 13 residues. Per germline, CDR1 LNHDA and CDR2 SQIVND (reference sequence). The CDR3 DNA follows: TGTGCCAGTAGTGTGACAGGGAACACTGAAGCTTTCTTT. This codes for CASSVTGNTEAFF.

This chain uses TRBV4-2 with TRBJ2-1; 8 nucleotides match TRBD2. The trim removed 3 bases at V and 1 base at J, leaving 5 bases unmatched. CDR1 is LGHNA, CDR2 YNFKEQ, per germline. CDR3 length: 16 residues. The CDR3 region is CASSQGLGMSYNEQFF. CDR3 nucleotides: TGTGCCAGCAGCCAGGGACTAGGGATGTCCTACAATGAGCAGTTCTTC.

By its share, this clone is medium-sized. This rearrangement joins TRBV7-9 to TRBJ1-4; the D gene is possibly TRBD1 (5 bases). V dropped 1 base and J dropped 5 bases, with 11 bases sitting between them. The CDR3 runs to 15 residues. The germline gives CDR1 SEHNR, CDR2 FQNEAQ (reference sequence). CDR3 in amino acids: CASSLDAEGNEKLFF. Written as DNA, the CDR3 is TGTGCCAGCAGCTTAGATGCAGAGGGGAATGAAAAACTGTTTTTT.

The chain has TRBV18 and TRBJ1-4; 11 nucleotides agree with TRBD1. The CDR3 consists of 15 residues. V was clipped by 1 base and J by 7 bases; unmatched bases: 2. Germline V gives CDR1 KGHSH, CDR2 LQKENI. CDR3 sequence reads: CASSPRDRGTEKLFF. The CDR3 bases are TGTGCCAGCTCACCACGGGACAGGGGGACTGAAAAACTGTTTTTT.

The V gene is TRBV27, the J gene TRBJ1-1; possibly TRBD1 for D (5 bases). V lost 2 bases to trimming and J lost 2 bases, with 6 bases between them. CDR3 length equals 13 residues. Germline V lookup: CDR1 MNHEY, CDR2 SMNVEV (reference sequence). This chain's CDR3 is CASSLGTNTEAFF. In nucleotides, the CDR3 is TGTGCCAGCAGTTTAGGGACCAACACTGAAGCTTTCTTT.

V and J are TRBV6-6 and TRBJ1-1, with a tentative D call TRBD1 (6 bases). The CDR3 length is 15 residues. Trimming removed 7 bases at V and 0 bases at J, with 15 bases between. Germline V lookup: CDR1 MNHNY, CDR2 SVGAGI (reference sequence). The CDR3 DNA is TGTGCCAGCACCCAGGGGACATTTATGAACACTGAAGCTTTCTTT. It encodes CASTQGTFMNTEAFF.

CDR3 residues: CASLPDGNSGNTIYF. The CDR3 region has the DNA TGTGCCAGCCTCCCCGACGGGAACTCTGGAAACACCATATATTTT. The rearrangement joins TRBV7-8 to TRBJ1-3; D is uncertain. Looked up from germline, CDR1 is SGHVS and CDR2 is FQNEAQ. Trimming removed 8 bases from V and 0 bases from J, with 14 bases in between. The CDR3 has 15 residues.

This rearrangement joins TRBV9 to TRBJ2-1; 8 positions match TRBD1. V dropped 4 bases and J dropped 7; count of bases not matched to a gene: 10. Germline assignment: CDR1 SGDLS and CDR2 YYNGEE. The CDR3 has 15 amino acids. This chain's CDR3 is CASSLGQGAWNEQFF. CDR3 DNA sequence: TGTGCCAGCAGCCTCGGGCAGGGGGCATGGAATGAGCAGTTCTTC.

This chain connects TRBV7-2 to TRBJ2-5, with 7 bases identical to TRBD2. Germline V lookup: CDR1 SGHTA, CDR2 FQGNSA. Trimming cost V 0 bases and J 5 bases; bases outside gene matches: 6. CDR3 size: 15 residues. CDR3 in amino acids: CASSLAGGSGETQYF. CDR3 DNA sequence: TGTGCCAGCAGCTTAGCGGGAGGGTCGGGGGAGACCCAGTACTTC.

V is TRBV13 and J is TRBJ1-1; a possible D gene is TRBD1 (6 bases). CDR1 is PRHDT, CDR2 FYEKMQ, per germline (reference sequence). This CDR3 is built from 14 residues. V was clipped by 5 bases and J by 5 bases, with 15 bases between them. The CDR3 nucleotides are TGTGCCAGCAGCGCTCAGGGAGGGGGTACTGAAGCTTTCTTT. Protein sequence: CASSAQGGGTEAFF. The complete variable domain, with remaining parts taken from reference TRBV13 and TRBJ1-1, reads AAGVIQSPRHLIKEKRETATLKCYPIPRHDTVYWYQQGPGQDPQFLISFYEKMQSDKGSIPDRFSAQQFSDYHSELNMSSLELGDSALYFCASSAQGGGTEAFFGQGTRLTVV.

This clone appeared once. V and J are TRBV7-9 and TRBJ2-7; D might be TRBD1 (7 bases). Germline CDR1 is SEHNR and CDR2 is FQNEAQ (reference sequence). V dropped 4 bases and J dropped 2 bases, with 15 bases sitting between them. This CDR3 is built from 15 residues. The CDR3 DNA is TGTGCCAGCAGCTCGACATCCAGGGGGGCCTACGAGCAGTACTTC. Residues: CASSSTSRGAYEQYF.

This chain uses TRBV11-3 with TRBJ1-5, with a possible D match to TRBD1 (6 bases). V gave up 7 bases and J gave up 0 bases, with 19 bases separating them. Germline V lookup: CDR1 SGHNT, CDR2 YENEEA. The CDR3 runs 17 residues. The CDR3: CASIKLDRTYSNQPQHF. CDR3 bases: TGTGCCAGCATCAAGCTCGACAGGACCTATAGCAATCAGCCCCAGCATTTT.

Comment on this clone: A junction boundary mismatches the germline segment, possibly from a read error. The V gene is TRBV7-9, the J gene TRBJ2-7; TRBD1 is a possible D gene (6 bases). This CDR3 comprises 12 residues. Germline V gives CDR1 SEHNR, CDR2 FQNEAQ (reference sequence). The CDR3 DNA reads TGTGCCAGCAGCTTAGGGGGGCCGGTCTTAAACTTC. Its protein is CASSLGGPVLNF.

This clone was counted a single time. The J gene is TRBJ2-3, the V gene TRBV7-2; D unclear. There are 16 residues in the CDR3. Germline V gene data show CDR1 as SGHTA and CDR2 as FQGNSA. V lost 1 base to trimming and J lost 2 bases, with 13 bases between them. The CDR3 here is CASSLGHFFYTDTQYF. The CDR3 DNA reads as TGTGCCAGCAGCTTAGGGCACTTCTTTTACACAGATACGCAGTATTTT.

The chain recombines TRBV28 with TRBJ1-2; 8 bases fit TRBD1. The germline CDR1 and CDR2 sequences are MDHEN and SYDVKM. The CDR3 length is 14 residues. J gave up 4 bases and V 4 bases, and 5 bases lay outside the gene matches. CDR3 region: CASSSRTGLYGYTF. As DNA, the CDR3 is TGTGCCAGCAGTTCCCGGACAGGGCTCTATGGCTACACCTTC.

V gene TRBV4-3 combines with J gene TRBJ2-7, with 7 bases identical to TRBD1. The V segment lost 4 bases and the J segment 0 bases; nucleotides outside the gene matches: 0. CDR1 and CDR2 (germline): LGHNA, YSLEER. The CDR3 extends over 13 amino acids. The CDR3 loop is CASSRDSSYEQYF. The CDR3 DNA sequence: TGCGCCAGCAGCCGGGACAGCTCCTACGAGCAGTACTTC.